This entry lists 24 T cell receptor beta chains sequenced from one sample in a study of OX40 agonist ivuxolimab in advanced cancers. This table comes from immunoSEQ multiplex PCR, and its TCRdb copy is limited to in-frame clones, with some not included. The table has about 64,000 clones, less than 95% seen once. The sample consisted of CD4+ or CD8+ T cells sorted from blood, taken in a trial of the OX40 agonist ivuxolimab. The receptor set was obtained from an adult with an advanced solid tumor such as melanoma, head and neck, liver or kidney cancer.

The gene calls are TRBV7-2 and TRBJ2-6, with D unclear. The CDR3 loop spans 17 amino acids. V lost 0 bases, J lost 0 bases, and 9 bases lay in between. Germline lookup yields CDR1 SGHTA and CDR2 FQGNSA. CDR3 sequence (DNA): TGTGCCAGCAGCTTAGCGCCAGGAATCTCTGGGGCCAACGTCCTGACTTTC. Its protein is CASSLAPGISGANVLTF.

The gene calls are TRBV29-1 and TRBJ2-2; no clear D gene. This CDR3 region has 12 residues. Trimming cost V 7 bases and J 1 base, with 7 bases left between them. The germline V gene encodes CDR1 SQVTM and CDR2 ANQGSEA. Here the CDR3 reads CSADGNTGELFF. CDR3 sequence (DNA): TGCAGCGCCGACGGGAACACCGGGGAGCTGTTTTTT.

The chain employs TRBV27 and TRBJ2-3; tentatively, D is TRBD2 (5 bases). In germline, CDR1 is MNHEY, CDR2 SMNVEV (reference sequence). V lost 3 bases, J lost 1 base, and 8 bases lay in between. The CDR3 has 14 residues. The CDR3 coding sequence is TGTGCCAGCAGTTTCGCGGGCCGCACAGATACGCAGTATTTT. This sequence encodes CASSFAGRTDTQYF.

This chain links TRBV6-6 with TRBJ1-2; D possibly corresponds to TRBD1 (5 bases). V lost 6 bases to trimming and J lost 4 bases, with 15 bases between them. The V gene's germline CDR1 is MNHNY and CDR2 SVGAGI (reference sequence). This CDR3 is built from 14 residues. DNA for the CDR3: TGTGCCAGCAGCCCAGGGTTAGCGTCCTATGGCTACACCTTC. It yields the protein CASSPGLASYGYTF.

The rearrangement links TRBV2 to TRBJ1-6; D is undetermined. CDR1 is SNHLY and CDR2 is FYNNEI in the germline V gene. The CDR3 runs to 17 residues. Trimming took 2 bases from V and 2 from J, leaving 13 bases between them. The CDR3 reads CASSEWEGVTYNSPLHF. DNA of the CDR3: TGTGCCAGCAGTGAATGGGAGGGAGTTACCTATAATTCACCCCTCCACTTT.

The chain joins TRBV19 to TRBJ2-3, with a tentative D call TRBD2 (6 bases). Germline loops: CDR1 LNHDA, CDR2 SQIVND (reference sequence). V was clipped by 6 bases and J by 4 bases, with 14 bases between them. The CDR3 loop spans 14 amino acids. CDR3 bases: TGTGCCAGTAGGCCGGGGGTAAGCCCAGATACGCAGTATTTT. Protein: CASRPGVSPDTQYF.

The rearrangement links TRBV6-1 to TRBJ1-5; D is ambiguous. The CDR3 totals 14 residues. Germline assignment: CDR1 MNHNS and CDR2 SASEGT. V dropped 5 bases and J dropped 6 bases, with 14 bases sitting between them. The CDR3 nucleotides are TGTGCCAGCAGTTTGAGGGTCCCCGGTCAGCCCCAGCATTTT. Amino acid sequence: CASSLRVPGQPQHF.

The rearrangement joins TRBV7-8 to TRBJ2-1; D is perhaps TRBD2 (5 bases). The CDR3 has 12 amino acids. The germline V and J ends were trimmed by 10 bases and 8 bases, with 15 bases remaining between them. Germline-derived CDR1 and CDR2 are SGHVS and FQNEAQ. CDR3 nucleotides: TGTGCCACTAACCCCCGGGGTGATGAGCAGTTCTTC. Its translation is CATNPRGDEQFF.

The V gene is TRBV7-8, the J gene TRBJ1-2; D is possibly TRBD1 (6 bases). The CDR3 extends over 12 amino acids. Germline-derived CDR1 and CDR2 are SGHVS and FQNEAQ. Trimming stripped 10 bases from V and 4 bases from J, with 13 bases between. This CDR3 is CATYRVIYGYTF. In nucleotides, the CDR3 is TGTGCCACTTACAGGGTTATCTATGGCTACACCTTC.

The chain is built from TRBV7-3 and TRBJ1-2; D gene ambiguous. The CDR3 has 14 amino acids. Trimming pared 5 bases from V and 6 bases from J, leaving 16 bases between. Germline CDR1 reads SGHTA; CDR2 reads FQGTGA. CDR3 protein: CASSLDGFGDGYTF. CDR3 DNA sequence: TGTGCCAGCAGCCTAGACGGCTTCGGCGATGGCTACACCTTC.

J is TRBJ2-7 and V is TRBV15; D uncertain. V lost 0 bases and J 2 bases, leaving 5 bases between the germline ends. The CDR3 spans 13 residues. Germline CDR1 and CDR2: LNHNV and YYDKDF (reference sequence). The CDR3 loop reads CATSRDYPYEQYF. The CDR3, as DNA: TGTGCCACCAGCAGAGATTATCCCTACGAGCAGTACTTC.

The CDR3 bases are TGCGCCAGCAGCTTGGGACTGGGCTCGGCTGAAGCTTTCTTT. Translating it yields CASSLGLGSAEAFF. V is TRBV5-1 and J is TRBJ1-1; no firm D call. The germline CDR1 and CDR2 sequences are SGHRS and YFSETQ. The CDR3 loop spans 14 amino acids. V gave up 0 bases and J gave up 6 bases, with 12 bases separating them.

This clone was picked up one time. The rearrangement links TRBV5-1 to TRBJ1-1, with D perhaps matching TRBD1 (6 bases). From germline, CDR1 is SGHRS and CDR2 YFSETQ. The germline V and J ends were trimmed by 0 bases and 10 bases, with 16 bases remaining between them. This CDR3 region has 14 residues. The CDR3 DNA reads TGCGCCAGCAGCTTGGGTTGGGACAAGGGCGCAGCTTTCTTT. Translated, it gives CASSLGWDKGAAFF.

V usage is TRBV27 and J usage is TRBJ2-4; 8 bases fit TRBD2. V shed 0 bases and J 6 bases; nucleotides not matched to a gene: 4. The V gene's germline CDR1 is MNHEY and CDR2 SMNVEV (reference sequence). The CDR3 covers 15 residues. The CDR3, as DNA: TGTGCCAGCAGTTTATCGCTGGCGGGGGGAAACATTCAGTACTTC. It codes for CASSLSLAGGNIQYF.

J is TRBJ2-3 and V is TRBV12-5, with D perhaps TRBD1 (5 bases). The CDR3 length is 14 residues. V gave up 6 bases and J gave up 3 bases, with 13 bases separating them. Germline loops: CDR1 LGHNT, CDR2 FRNRAP. The chain's CDR3 is CASGRQIGTDTQYF. The CDR3 bases are TGTGCTAGTGGCAGACAGATAGGGACAGATACGCAGTATTTT.

The genes are TRBV7-3 and TRBJ2-1; TRBD2 matches 12 bases. CDR1 and CDR2 from the germline V gene are SGHTA and FQGTGA. V lost 5 bases to trimming and J lost 12 bases; unmatched junction nucleotides: 5. The CDR3 loop spans 13 amino acids. The CDR3 loop reads CASSPTSGSSQFF. DNA for the CDR3: TGTGCCAGCAGCCCGACTAGCGGGAGTTCGCAGTTCTTC.

The rearrangement links TRBV5-4 to TRBJ2-1, with D possibly TRBD1 on 6 matching bases. The CDR3 is 14 residues long. Trimming shortened V by 2 bases and J by 2 bases, and 8 bases separated the two germline ends. The V gene's germline CDR1 is SGHNT and CDR2 YYREEE (reference sequence). The CDR3 reads CASSLTGTYNEQFF. CDR3 coding DNA: TGTGCCAGCAGCTTAACAGGGACCTACAATGAGCAGTTCTTC. The full variable domain, rest sourced from reference TRBV5-4 and TRBJ2-1, is ETGVTQSPTHLIKTRGQQVTLRCSSQSGHNTVSWYQQALGQGPQFIFQYYREEENGRGNFPPRFSGLQFPNYSSELNVNALELDDSALYLCASSLTGTYNEQFFGPGTRLTVL.

The genes are TRBV19 and TRBJ2-7, with D maybe TRBD2 (5 bases). With 7 bases removed from V and 3 bases from J, the gap between germline ends came to 25 bases. Germline CDR1 reads LNHDA; CDR2 reads SQIVND (reference sequence). The CDR3 is 17 amino acids. This chain's CDR3 is CASNPAARALLSYEQYF. Here the CDR3 DNA reads TGTGCCAGTAATCCTGCCGCGAGGGCCCTCCTGAGCTACGAGCAGTACTTC.

The chain links TRBV10-2 to TRBJ2-7; 11 bases agree with TRBD2. CDR1 is WSHSY and CDR2 is SAAADI in the germline V gene. The CDR3 is made up of 14 amino acids. After removal of 2 bases from V and 6 bases from J, the junction contained 3 bases not matched to a gene. DNA of the CDR3: TGCGCCAGCAGTGAGACTAGCGGGAGAAGCGAGCAGTACTTC. It encodes CASSETSGRSEQYF.

This clone was seen a single time. In DNA, the CDR3 is TGTGCCACTGGGGCGAGAGGGACAGAGACCAATGAGCAGTTCTTC. Translated, it gives CATGARGTETNEQFF. The chain has TRBV15 and TRBJ2-1, with 7 bases fitting TRBD1. Germline lookup yields CDR1 LNHNV and CDR2 YYDKDF (reference sequence). Trimming took 9 bases from V and 6 from J; bases not matched to a gene: 14. This CDR3 has 15 amino acids.

Comments on this clone: An end of the junction differs from the germline gene, which may be a read error. V gene TRBV7-7 combines with J gene TRBJ2-3, with TRBD1 identical over 7 bases. This CDR3 is built from 14 residues. CDR1 is SSHAT and CDR2 is FNYEAQ in the germline V gene (reference sequence). CDR3 amino acids: CASSLDRAADTQYF. The CDR3 DNA is TGTGCTAGCAGCTTAGACAGGGCCGCAGATACGCAGTATTTT.

The V call is TRBV11-3, the J call TRBJ2-1, with D perhaps being TRBD1 or TRBD2 (6 bases each). Trimming took 1 base from V and 3 from J, leaving 10 bases between them. This CDR3 is built from 15 residues. The germline gives CDR1 SGHNT, CDR2 YENEEA. For the CDR3, the DNA is TGTGCCAGCAGCTTAGCGGGGGCCGGCTACAATGAGCAGTTCTTC. It yields the protein CASSLAGAGYNEQFF.

The chain combines TRBV29-1 with TRBJ2-3, with a possible D match to TRBD2 (5 bases). This CDR3 is 13 amino acids long. V lost 3 bases, J lost 2 bases, and 9 bases lay in between. The germline gives CDR1 SQVTM, CDR2 ANQGSEA. CDR3 loop: CSVDYGNTDTQYF. The CDR3 DNA is TGCAGCGTTGATTACGGGAACACAGATACGCAGTATTTT.

This rearrangement joins TRBV19 to TRBJ2-5; a possible D gene is TRBD2 (6 bases). Germline V CDR1 and CDR2: LNHDA, SQIVND (reference sequence). Trimming took 7 bases from V and 7 from J, leaving 19 bases between them. The CDR3 has 14 amino acids. CDR3 DNA sequence: TGTGCCAGTACCAACGTGGGAGGAGTTGGGACCCAGTACTTC. This sequence encodes CASTNVGGVGTQYF.